A selection of T cell receptor beta chains follows, all from one sample in a study of technical replicates of blood from a handful of donors. Sequencing was performed with immunoSEQ multiplex PCR; in TCRdb, only in-frame clones are kept and a portion is missing. The sample yields about 60,000 clones, approximately 87% seen once. Material for sequencing was PBMCs. The receptors derive from a human donor in good health. Some clones in this sample may be carry-over from other donors' samples. CDR3s include the opening cysteine and the closing phenylalanine or tryptophan. Each record gives: J gene, D gene, CDR3 length, V gene, clone size, CDR3 protein, CDR3 DNA. The D gene is left open where the match is weak. Size values are once, few and many counts, or a class for expanded clones, and some rows have none.

TRBJ1-2 | NA | 14 | TRBV7-2 | NA | CASSRTVGGYGYTF | TGTGCCAGCAGCCGTACGGTAGGGGGCTATGGCTACACCTTC
TRBJ1-5 | NA | 13 | TRBV6-4 | medium-sized | CASSEAANQPQHF | TGTGCCAGCAGTGAGGCGGCAAATCAGCCCCAGCATTTT
TRBJ2-1 | NA | 15 | TRBV6-6 | NA | CASSPSGKTYNEQFF | TGTGCCAGCAGTCCCTCAGGGAAAACCTACAATGAGCAGTTCTTC
TRBJ1-1 | TRBD1 | 13 | TRBV15 | NA | CATRRQGVTEAFF | TGTGCCACCAGGAGACAGGGGGTGACTGAAGCTTTCTTT
TRBJ2-3 | TRBD2 | 17 | TRBV5-1 | NA | CASSLALTGGSTDTQYF | TGCGCCAGCAGCTTGGCCCTGACGGGGGGGAGCACAGATACGCAGTATTTT
TRBJ1-2 | NA | 12 | TRBV19 | NA | CASSRGNYGYTF | TGTGCCAGTAGTCGGGGAAACTATGGCTACACCTTC
TRBJ1-3 | NA | 15 | TRBV5-1 | NA | CASSFRGLSGNTIYF | TGCGCCAGCAGCTTCAGGGGCCTCTCTGGAAACACCATATATTTT
TRBJ1-6 | TRBD1 | 15 | TRBV4-2 | NA | CASSHLDRRGPPLHF | TGTGCCAGCAGCCACCTGGACAGGCGGGGTCCACCCCTCCACTTT
TRBJ2-3 | TRBD2 | 18 | TRBV5-4 | NA | CASSREDLSGGAADTQYF | TGTGCCAGCAGCCGAGAAGACCTTAGCGGGGGGGCCGCAGATACGCAGTATTTT
TRBJ1-1 | TRBD1 | 15 | TRBV7-4 | once | CASSLSGQGDVGAFF | TGTGCCAGCAGCTTATCGGGACAGGGGGATGTTGGGGCTTTCTTT
TRBJ2-3 | NA | 16 | TRBV5-4 | NA | CASSSRGVVGTDTQYF | TGTGCCAGCAGCTCGCGAGGTGTAGTGGGCACAGATACGCAGTATTTT
TRBJ1-5 | NA | 12 | TRBV5-8 | NA | CASSSVIWPQHF | TGTGCCAGCAGCTCCGTTATTTGGCCCCAGCATTTT
TRBJ2-5 | NA | 11 | TRBV29-1 | NA | CSVGLQETQYF | TGCAGCGTTGGACTGCAAGAGACCCAGTACTTC
TRBJ2-1 | TRBD2 | 16 | TRBV7-3 | NA | CASSLTPGGLGNEQFF | TGTGCCAGCAGCTTAACCCCGGGAGGGCTTGGTAATGAGCAGTTCTTC
TRBJ2-7 | NA | 13 | TRBV7-2 | NA | CASSLEQGYEQYF | TGTGCCAGCAGCTTAGAGCAGGGCTACGAGCAGTACTTC
TRBJ1-1 | NA | 14 | TRBV5-5 | NA | CASSFQAGGTEAFF | TGTGCCAGCAGCTTTCAGGCCGGCGGGACTGAAGCTTTCTTT
TRBJ1-1 | NA | 17 | TRBV4-3 | NA | CASSPKASRQTGTEAFF | TGCGCCAGCAGCCCAAAAGCGTCTCGGCAGACTGGGACTGAAGCTTTCTTT
TRBJ1-1 | TRBD1 | 15 | TRBV7-2 | NA | CASSPLGQGNTEAFF | TGTGCCAGCAGCCCACTTGGACAGGGGAACACTGAAGCTTTCTTT
TRBJ2-5 | TRBD2 | 15 | TRBV2 | NA | CASSRLAGGSETQYF | TGTGCCAGCAGTCGGCTAGCGGGAGGGTCAGAGACCCAGTACTTC
TRBJ1-5 | TRBD1 | 15 | TRBV6-1 | NA | CASSEVAGGNQPQHF | TGTGCCAGCAGTGAGGTGGCAGGGGGTAATCAGCCCCAGCATTTT
TRBJ2-1 | NA | 15 | TRBV5-6 | NA | CASSPQDRSYNEQFF | TGTGCCAGCAGCCCACAGGACAGATCCTACAATGAGCAGTTCTTC
TRBJ1-2 | TRBD1 | 12 | TRBV29-1 | NA | CSVTGQGNGYTF | TGCAGCGTGACCGGACAGGGTAATGGCTACACCTTC
TRBJ2-3 | TRBD2 | 19 | TRBV9 | NA | CASSVVGLAGGPWTDTQYF | TGTGCCAGCAGCGTAGTGGGACTAGCGGGAGGGCCTTGGACAGATACGCAGTATTTT
TRBJ2-4 | TRBD2 | 18 | TRBV5-1 | NA | CASSDSPGLAEPKNIQYF | TGCGCCAGCAGCGACTCCCCGGGACTAGCGGAACCAAAAAACATTCAGTACTTC
TRBJ2-5 | NA | 11 | TRBV10-3 | NA | CAIGTEETQYF | TGTGCCATCGGCACAGAAGAGACCCAGTACTTC
TRBJ2-5 | NA | 15 | TRBV19 | NA | CASRSRGGYQETQYF | TGTGCCAGTAGGTCTCGCGGAGGCTACCAAGAGACCCAGTACTTC
TRBJ2-5 | TRBD2 | 16 | TRBV2 | NA | CASSEARLAGVETQYF | TGTGCCAGCAGTGAAGCACGACTAGCGGGGGTTGAGACCCAGTACTTC
TRBJ2-3 | TRBD2 | 15 | TRBV30 | NA | CAWGSGSGSTDTQYF | TGTGCCTGGGGGTCGGGTAGCGGGAGTACAGATACGCAGTATTTT
TRBJ2-3 | TRBD2 | 19 | TRBV4-2 | NA | CASSQDRASGGLSTDTQYF | TGTGCCAGCAGCCAAGATCGTGCTAGCGGGGGCCTTAGCACAGATACGCAGTATTTT
TRBJ1-4 | TRBD1 | 14 | TRBV30 | NA | CAWSADRGLGKLFF | TGTGCCTGGAGCGCCGACAGGGGGCTGGGAAAACTGTTTTTT
TRBJ2-1 | TRBD2 | 16 | TRBV5-4 | NA | CASSLMRSGTINEQFF | TGTGCCAGCAGCTTGATGCGCAGCGGGACGATCAATGAGCAGTTCTTC
TRBJ2-1 | TRBD2 | 14 | TRBV9 | once | CASSVPGGGGEQFF | TGTGCCAGCAGCGTACCGGGAGGCGGGGGTGAGCAGTTCTTC
TRBJ2-7 | TRBD2 | 15 | TRBV7-9 | NA | CASSFLAGDSYEQYF | TGTGCCAGCAGCTTTCTAGCGGGGGACTCCTACGAGCAGTACTTC
TRBJ2-6 | TRBD1 | 19 | TRBV18 | NA | CASSPWPDRAISGANVLTF | TGTGCCAGCTCACCTTGGCCGGACAGGGCCATCTCTGGGGCCAACGTCCTGACTTTC
TRBJ1-2 | NA | 16 | TRBV7-9 | NA | CASSLDWQGGTYGYTF | TGTGCCAGCAGCTTAGACTGGCAGGGAGGAACCTATGGCTACACCTTC
TRBJ2-2 | TRBD1 | 16 | TRBV7-9 | NA | CASSSRQGGNTGELFF | TGTGCCAGCAGCTCCAGACAGGGGGGAAACACCGGGGAGCTGTTTTTT
TRBJ1-2 | TRBD1 | 14 | TRBV30 | NA | CAWGTGGANYGYTF | TGTGCCTGGGGTACAGGGGGAGCTAACTATGGCTACACCTTC
TRBJ2-7 | NA | 11 | TRBV6-5 | NA | CASRAGYEQYF | TGTGCCAGCAGGGCAGGGTACGAGCAGTACTTC
TRBJ2-5 | TRBD2 | 15 | TRBV7-9 | NA | CASSLRSGGAGTQYF | TGTGCCAGCAGCTTAAGGAGCGGGGGGGCAGGGACCCAGTACTTC
TRBJ2-7 | TRBD2 | 15 | TRBV9 | NA | CASSPEGSGRYEQYF | TGTGCCAGCAGCCCAGAAGGTAGCGGGAGATACGAGCAGTACTTC
TRBJ2-5 | NA | 13 | TRBV6-5 | NA | CASSWTAVGTQYF | TGTGCCAGCAGTTGGACAGCCGTTGGGACCCAGTACTTC
TRBJ1-2 | TRBD1 | 15 | TRBV7-8 | NA | CASSKGARIDYGYTF | TGTGCCAGCAGCAAGGGGGCGCGTATTGACTATGGCTACACCTTC
TRBJ1-2 | NA | 13 | TRBV19 | NA | CASSNDIFYGYTF | TGTGCCAGTAGCAACGACATTTTCTATGGCTACACCTTC
TRBJ2-5 | NA | 12 | TRBV19 | few | CASRQAGETQYF | TGTGCCAGCAGACAGGCGGGAGAGACCCAGTACTTC
TRBJ2-7 | TRBD2 | 15 | TRBV11-2 | NA | CASSLVGTIAYEQYF | TGTGCCAGCAGCTTAGTGGGGACTATAGCCTACGAGCAGTACTTC
TRBJ2-1 | TRBD2 | 15 | TRBV7-9 | NA | CASSESGGSYNEQFF | TGTGCCAGCAGCGAGAGCGGGGGATCCTACAATGAGCAGTTCTTC
TRBJ1-1 | TRBD1 | 18 | TRBV18 | NA | CASSPQGQGIIPNTEAFF | TGTGCCAGCTCACCACAAGGACAGGGTATCATCCCGAACACTGAAGCTTTCTTT
TRBJ2-5 | NA | 13 | TRBV7-9 | NA | CAAQAGLQETQYF | TGTGCCGCACAGGCTGGGTTACAAGAGACCCAGTACTTC
TRBJ2-2 | TRBD1 | 15 | TRBV7-9 | NA | CASQQGVVYTGELFF | TGTGCCAGCCAACAGGGGGTGGTGTACACCGGGGAGCTGTTTTTT
TRBJ1-4 | NA | 16 | TRBV2 | once | CASSVEGAATNEKLFF | TGTGCCAGCAGTGTGGAGGGTGCTGCAACTAATGAAAAACTGTTTTTT
TRBJ2-7 | TRBD2 | 14 | TRBV7-9 | NA | CASSLAGAIHEQYF | TGTGCCAGCAGCTTGGCGGGAGCCATCCACGAGCAGTACTTC
TRBJ2-1 | TRBD1 | 13 | TRBV2 | NA | CASSGTGDNEQFF | TGTGCCAGCAGTGGGACAGGAGACAATGAGCAGTTCTTC
TRBJ2-2 | NA | 13 | TRBV7-6 | once | CASSYRVTGELFF | TGTGCCAGCAGCTACAGGGTTACCGGGGAGCTGTTTTTT
TRBJ2-1 | TRBD1 | 15 | TRBV5-5 | NA | CASSLEGQVNNEQFF | TGTGCCAGCAGCTTGGAGGGACAGGTCAACAATGAGCAGTTCTTC
TRBJ2-3 | TRBD2 | 18 | TRBV7-3 | NA | CASSQTSGSLTSTDTQYF | TGTGCCAGCAGCCAAACTAGCGGGAGCCTTACTAGCACAGATACGCAGTATTTT